A single sample is the source of the 18 T cell receptor beta chains below, sequenced in a study of T cell clonality in common variable immunodeficiency. Sequenced by immunoSEQ multiplex PCR; TCRdb stores in-frame clones only, minus some. The table lists about 31,000 clones, no singletons, with around 4.1% in the top ten. Sequencing was performed on peripheral blood mononuclear cells. The receptors derive from a person between 18 and 70 years old in good health.

On this clone: This probably arose from a read error, given a far larger clone one base away. The same CDR3 arises from other DNA sequences in this sample as well. The CDR3 DNA, read in part, is TGCAGTGCCCGGTCTTTCAGGGGCCGGCAAGAGACC. This encodes CSARSFRGRQET. In full, the CDR3 reads CSARSFRGRQETQYF. The rearrangement uses TRBV20-1 and TRBJ2-5, with TRBD1 as a possible D gene (6 bases). The read ends 3 residues shy of where the CDR3 ends; the end is completed using the germline J gene. V lost 6 bases, J lost 2 bases, and 19 bases lay in between. The CDR3 covers 15 residues. Germline assignment: CDR1 DFQATT and CDR2 SNEGSKA (reference sequence).

Regarding this clone: The read terminates 3 residues before the CDR3 end, so the remaining end is supplied by the germline J gene. The rearrangement uses TRBV4-2 and TRBJ2-7, with TRBD2 matching over 8 bases. The CDR3 has 17 residues. The germline gives CDR1 LGHNA, CDR2 YNFKEQ. V trimming: 0 bases; J trimming: 1 base; junction bases outside the gene matches: 8. The CDR3: CASSQDIKAGGSYEQYF. The sequenced CDR3 bases are TGTGCCAGCAGCCAAGATATCAAGGCGGGGGGATCCTACGAG.

This clone was counted many times. The read ends 3 residues before the CDR3 terminus; that terminus is restored from the germline J gene. The chain is built from TRBV7-2 and TRBJ2-1, with D unresolved. Trimming removed 4 bases at V and 6 bases at J, with 10 bases between. The CDR3 is 13 amino acids. Germline V gene sequence: CDR1 SGHTA, CDR2 FQGNSA. Here the CDR3 reads CASSSYVVNEQFF. Incomplete CDR3 DNA: TGTGCCAGCAGCTCCTACGTAGTCAATGAG.

This clone was seen at least ten times. The read stops 3 residues short of the end of the CDR3; the missing end is completed from the germline J gene. The V gene is TRBV18, the J gene TRBJ2-3; 9 positions agree with TRBD2. The CDR3 consists of 17 residues. The J segment lost 3 bases and the V segment lost 0 bases, leaving 7 bases of the junction unmatched. CDR1 and CDR2 from the germline V gene are KGHSH and LQKENI. The DNA read from the CDR3 is TGTGCCAGCTCACCACCTGGTAGAGCGGGGGGAACAGATACG. Amino acid sequence: CASSPPGRAGGTDT. From start to end, the CDR3 is CASSPPGRAGGTDTQYF.

This clone was detected ten times or more. The CDR3 is cut off 3 residues early in the read; its end comes from the germline J gene. The gene calls are TRBV19 and TRBJ1-1; TRBD1 is a possible D gene (6 bases). This CDR3 is 14 amino acids long. Looked up from germline, CDR1 is LNHDA and CDR2 is SQIVND (reference sequence). The V and J ends lost 10 bases and 4 bases respectively, with 19 bases between them. CDR3 residues: CATRQVYPLTEAFF. The part of the CDR3 DNA that was read is TGTGCCACTCGACAGGTCTACCCCCTCACTGAA.

The sample holds many counts of this clone. The read comes to an end 3 residues before the CDR3 does, leaving the germline J gene to fill in the end. The chain employs TRBV18 and TRBJ2-7; 7 bases map to TRBD1. The CDR3 totals 14 residues. Per the germline V gene, CDR1 is KGHSH and CDR2 is LQKENI. V lost 3 bases to trimming and J lost 2 bases; unmatched junction nucleotides: 4. Partial CDR3 DNA: TGTGCCAGCTCACCCGGGACAGAAACCTACGAG. It translates to CASSPGTETYE. In full, the CDR3 reads CASSPGTETYEQYF. The whole variable domain, filled in from reference TRBV18 and TRBJ2-7, reads NAGVMQNPRHLVRRRGQEARLRCSPMKGHSHVYWYRQLPEEGLKFMVYLQKENIIDESGMPKERFSAEFPKEGPSILRIQQVVRGDSAAYFCASSPGTETYEQYFGPGTRLTVT.

This clone was seen many times. The read halts 3 residues ahead of the CDR3 end, with the missing end drawn from the germline J gene. The chain has TRBV7-8 and TRBJ2-7, with D maybe TRBD2 (5 bases). The CDR3 runs to 16 residues. Germline V CDR1 and CDR2: SGHVS, FQNEAQ. Trimming cost V 7 bases and J 3 bases, with 22 bases left between them. CDR3 amino acids: CASTAQTQASSYEQYF. The sequenced CDR3 bases are TGTGCCAGCACCGCCCAAACCCAGGCTAGCAGCTACGAG.

This clone appeared many times. The DNA ends 3 residues before the CDR3 does, and the rest of the CDR3 is filled in from the germline J gene. The chain recombines TRBV4-1 with TRBJ2-2, with D maybe TRBD1 (5 bases). Trimming removed 5 bases at V and 4 bases at J, with 14 bases between. Per the germline V gene, CDR1 is MGHRA and CDR2 is YSYEKL. The CDR3 spans 15 residues. The CDR3 DNA, read in part, is TGCGCCAGCAGCGTGCTTGCAGGGCGCACCGGGGAG. This encodes CASSVLAGRTGE. The full CDR3 sequence reads CASSVLAGRTGELFF.

This clone was picked up many times. Read coverage stops 3 residues before the CDR3 terminus; the germline J gene supplies the remainder. This rearrangement joins TRBV20-1 to TRBJ2-4; TRBD1 might be the D (6 bases). Trimming left V 5 bases short and J 6 bases short, with 17 bases between. The CDR3 loop spans 14 amino acids. From germline, CDR1 is DFQATT and CDR2 SNEGSKA (reference sequence). CDR3: CSAPALGGRNIQYF. CDR3 DNA (partial): TGCAGTGCTCCGGCCCTTGGGGGCCGAAACATT.

This clone occurred many times. The read ends 3 residues shy of where the CDR3 ends; the end is completed using the germline J gene. The chain carries TRBV2 and TRBJ2-5, with D possibly being TRBD2 (6 bases). The V gene's germline CDR1 is SNHLY and CDR2 FYNNEI. The V end lost 3 bases, the J end lost 4 bases, and 12 bases lay between the germline ends. This CDR3 contains 14 residues. The CDR3 loop is CASSEPTSPETQYF. Partial CDR3 DNA: TGTGCCAGCAGTGAGCCCACTAGCCCAGAGACC.

On this clone: The CDR3 end falls 3 residues outside the read, so it is completed with the germline J gene. The chain carries TRBV13 and TRBJ2-7, with D tentatively TRBD2 (5 bases). The CDR3 contains 13 residues. CDR1 is PRHDT, CDR2 FYEKMQ, per germline (reference sequence). V gave up 4 bases and J gave up 1 base, with 8 bases separating them. The CDR3 bases that were read are TGTGCCAGCAGCTGGGCGGGTTCCTACGAG. It translates to CASSWAGSYE. The whole CDR3 sequence is CASSWAGSYEQYF.

In this sample, this clone turned up many times. Sequencing ends 3 residues short of the CDR3 end; the germline J gene provides the rest. The V call is TRBV7-8, the J call TRBJ1-4, with D possibly TRBD1 on 6 matching bases. V was trimmed by 5 bases and J by 0 bases, leaving 16 bases between them. Germline V CDR1 and CDR2: SGHVS, FQNEAQ. The CDR3 consists of 17 residues. CDR3 in amino acids: CASSPSAQGATNEKLFF. The CDR3 bases that were read are TGTGCCAGCAGCCCGTCGGCACAGGGTGCAACTAATGAAAAA.

A remark on this clone: The read halts 3 residues ahead of the CDR3 end, with the missing end drawn from the germline J gene. The chain uses TRBV7-9 and TRBJ2-4; D is ambiguous. Per the germline V gene, CDR1 is SEHNR and CDR2 is FQNEAQ (reference sequence). The CDR3 has 15 residues. CDR3 in amino acids: CASSLALQNEYGQYF. The covered CDR3 bases are TGTGCCAGCAGCTTAGCATTGCAGAACGAGTATGGT.

This clone occurred many times. From the germline J gene comes the end of the CDR3, since the read stops 3 residues before it. The chain joins TRBV5-6 to TRBJ2-7; 7 bases agree with TRBD1. Germline V lookup: CDR1 SGHDT, CDR2 YYEEEE. The V gene end was trimmed by 0 bases and the J gene end by 6 bases; junction bases not matched to a gene: 6. This CDR3 has 14 amino acids. CDR3 in amino acids: CASSLGAGGSEQYF. Partial CDR3 DNA: TGTGCCAGCAGCTTGGGGGCAGGGGGTAGCGAG.

The CDR3 loop is CAISQRTSSYNEQFF. The CDR3 bases that were read are TGTGCCATCAGCCAGCGAACGAGCTCCTACAATGAG. This chain joins TRBV10-3 and TRBJ2-1; D ambiguous. The CDR3 is cut off 3 residues early in the read; its end comes from the germline J gene. The CDR3 is 15 residues long. Trimming shortened V by 6 bases and J by 0 bases, and 12 bases separated the two germline ends. Germline V gives CDR1 ENHRY, CDR2 SYGVKD.

The sample holds many counts of this clone. The CDR3 is cut off 3 residues early in the read; its end comes from the germline J gene. The chain combines TRBV2 with TRBJ2-1; 15 bases line up with TRBD2. The junction had 3 bases not matched to a gene; V was cut back by 4 bases and J by 8 bases. Germline values: CDR1 SNHLY, CDR2 FYNNEI. CDR3 length: 15 residues. The CDR3 sequence: CASSGTSGGGDEQFF. The DNA read from the CDR3 is TGTGCCAGCAGTGGGACTAGCGGGGGGGGCGATGAG.

The table lists this clone with many counts. The CDR3 end is not reached by the read, which stops 3 residues before it; the germline J gene fills it in. The gene calls are TRBV20-1 and TRBJ2-3, with D perhaps matching TRBD1 (5 bases). The CDR3 covers 13 residues. V was cut by 1 base and J by 6 bases, with 11 bases left in between. Germline V lookup: CDR1 DFQATT, CDR2 SNEGSKA (reference sequence). The CDR3 is CSARATGMDTQYF. CDR3 DNA (partial): TGCAGTGCTAGAGCCACAGGCATGGATACG.

Turning to this clone: Coverage ceases 3 residues before the CDR3 finishes, and the germline J gene fills in the end. The chain joins TRBV2 to TRBJ1-2, with D uncertain. This CDR3 contains 15 residues. Germline V CDR1 and CDR2: SNHLY, FYNNEI. CDR3 DNA (partial): TGTGCCACCGTGACTAGCGAGAGCTCCTACAATGAC. Amino acid sequence: CATVTSESSYND. The whole CDR3 sequence reads CATVTSESSYNDYTF.